The source of this T cell receptor beta chain is a study of shared clonotypes between healthy human individuals. Study-wide results and limits: Larger estimated richness was generally seen in naive subsets than in memory subsets. The four-donor shared clonotypes exceeded non-shared clonotypes in generation probability, with non-shared ones scoring lower. A handful of donors showed sharing of around 5% of naive CD4 clonotypes.

The CDR3 consists of 16 residues. J was trimmed by 3 bases and V by 4 bases; bases with no gene match: 11. Germline-derived CDR1 and CDR2 are LGHNA and YNFKEQ. Details on this clone: Its target is not known.

Assay: immunoSEQ multiplex PCR; the TCRdb copy retains only in-frame clones and omits some. Of 850,000 to 1,100,000 clones detected, approximately 75% appear once; the ten largest clones hold roughly 0.9%. The chain employs TRBV4-2 and TRBJ2-7, with 8 nucleotides matching TRBD2. The receptor comes from a young man in good health. Some clones in this sample may be carry-over from other donors' samples. Sequenced material: memory CD4+ T cells from PBMCs. As for subset: CD45RA-negative fraction. The CDR3 DNA reads TGTGCCAGCAGCCCAAAACTAGCGGAGATAGGCTACGAGCAGTACTTC. It encodes CASSPKLAEIGYEQYF.